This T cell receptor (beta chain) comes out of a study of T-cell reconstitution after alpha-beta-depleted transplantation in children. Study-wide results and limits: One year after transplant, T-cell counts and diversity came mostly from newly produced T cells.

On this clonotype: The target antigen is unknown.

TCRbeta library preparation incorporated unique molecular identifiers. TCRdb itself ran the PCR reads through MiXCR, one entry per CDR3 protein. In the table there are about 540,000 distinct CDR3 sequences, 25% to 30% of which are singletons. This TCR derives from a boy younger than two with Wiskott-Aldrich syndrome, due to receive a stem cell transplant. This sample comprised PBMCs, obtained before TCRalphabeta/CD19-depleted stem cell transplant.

CDR3 amino acids: CASRAPSTDTQYF. The CDR3 coding sequence is TGCGCCAGCCGGGCCCCTAGCACAGATACGCAGTATTTT. The chain uses TRBV5-1 and TRBJ2-3; D unclear. Trimming removed 7 bases from V and 0 bases from J, with 9 bases in between. The CDR3 spans 13 residues. In germline, CDR1 is SGHRS, CDR2 YFSETQ.